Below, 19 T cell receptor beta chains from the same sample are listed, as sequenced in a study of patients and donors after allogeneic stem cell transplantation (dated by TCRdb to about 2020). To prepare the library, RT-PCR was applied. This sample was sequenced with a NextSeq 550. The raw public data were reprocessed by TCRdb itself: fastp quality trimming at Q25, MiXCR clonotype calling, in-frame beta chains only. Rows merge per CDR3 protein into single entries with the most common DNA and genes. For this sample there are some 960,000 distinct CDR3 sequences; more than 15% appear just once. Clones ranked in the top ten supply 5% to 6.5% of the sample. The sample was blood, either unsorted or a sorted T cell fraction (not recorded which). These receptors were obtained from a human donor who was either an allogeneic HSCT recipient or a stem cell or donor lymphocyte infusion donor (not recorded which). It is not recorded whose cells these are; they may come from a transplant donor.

The CDR3 loop is CASSQISGYNEQFF. The CDR3 DNA is TGTGCCAGCAGCCAGATTAGCGGTTACAATGAGCAGTTCTTC. The genes are TRBV11-2 and TRBJ2-1; possible D gene TRBD2, 6 bases. V gave up 5 bases and J gave up 4 bases, with 12 bases separating them. The germline V gene encodes CDR1 SGHAT and CDR2 FQNNGV. This CDR3 is built from 14 residues.

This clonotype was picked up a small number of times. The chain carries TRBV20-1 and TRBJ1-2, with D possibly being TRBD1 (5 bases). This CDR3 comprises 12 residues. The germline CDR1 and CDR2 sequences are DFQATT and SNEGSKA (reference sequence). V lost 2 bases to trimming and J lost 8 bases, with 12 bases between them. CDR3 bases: TGCAGTGCTAGAAACCAGGGTATGGGCTACACCTTC. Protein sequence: CSARNQGMGYTF.

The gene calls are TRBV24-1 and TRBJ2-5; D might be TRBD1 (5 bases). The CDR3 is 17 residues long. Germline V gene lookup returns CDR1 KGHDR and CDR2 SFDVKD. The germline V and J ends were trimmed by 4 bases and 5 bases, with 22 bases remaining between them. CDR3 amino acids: CATSDPPGLSMGETQYF. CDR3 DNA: TGTGCCACCAGTGACCCTCCAGGGCTCTCGATGGGGGAGACCCAGTACTTC.

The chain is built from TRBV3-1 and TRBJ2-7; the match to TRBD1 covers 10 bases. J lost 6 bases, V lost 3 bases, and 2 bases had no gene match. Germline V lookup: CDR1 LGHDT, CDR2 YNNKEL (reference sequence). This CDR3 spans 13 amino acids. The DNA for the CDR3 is TGTGCCAGCAGCCAGCGGACAGGGGGCGAGCAGTACTTC. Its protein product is CASSQRTGGEQYF.

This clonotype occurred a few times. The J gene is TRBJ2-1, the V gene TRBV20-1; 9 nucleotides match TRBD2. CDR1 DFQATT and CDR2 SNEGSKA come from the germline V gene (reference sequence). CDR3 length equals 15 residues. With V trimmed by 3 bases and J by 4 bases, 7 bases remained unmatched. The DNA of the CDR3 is TGCAGTGCTAGTATGCCTAGCGGGGCGTACAATGAGCAGTTCTTC. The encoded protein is CSASMPSGAYNEQFF.

CDR3 region: CASSVIAGAYNEQFF. The CDR3, as DNA: TGTGCCAGCAGCGTAATTGCGGGAGCCTACAATGAGCAGTTCTTC. The chain carries TRBV9 and TRBJ2-1; 7 bases are shared with TRBD2. The CDR3 runs 15 residues. In germline, CDR1 is SGDLS, CDR2 YYNGEE. V dropped 1 base and J dropped 2; count of bases not matched to a gene: 3.

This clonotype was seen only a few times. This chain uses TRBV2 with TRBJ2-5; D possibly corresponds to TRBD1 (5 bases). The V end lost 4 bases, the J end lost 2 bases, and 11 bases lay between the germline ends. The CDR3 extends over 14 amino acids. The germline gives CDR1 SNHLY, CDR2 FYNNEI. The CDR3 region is CASSAGRTQETQYF. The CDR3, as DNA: TGTGCCAGCAGTGCGGGCAGGACACAAGAGACCCAGTACTTC.

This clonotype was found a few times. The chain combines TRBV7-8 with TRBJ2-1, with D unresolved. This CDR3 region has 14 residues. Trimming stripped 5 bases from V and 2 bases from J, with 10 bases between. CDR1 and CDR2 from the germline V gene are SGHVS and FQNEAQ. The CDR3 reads CASSIEATYNEQFF. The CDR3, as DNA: TGTGCCAGCAGCATCGAAGCCACCTACAATGAGCAGTTCTTC.

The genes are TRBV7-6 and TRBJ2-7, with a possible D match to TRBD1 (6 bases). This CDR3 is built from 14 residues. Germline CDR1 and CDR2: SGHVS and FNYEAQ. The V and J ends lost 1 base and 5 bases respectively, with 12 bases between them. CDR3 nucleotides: TGTGCCAGCAGCTTAGGTCTCAGGGGAAACGAGCAGTACTTC. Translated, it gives CASSLGLRGNEQYF.

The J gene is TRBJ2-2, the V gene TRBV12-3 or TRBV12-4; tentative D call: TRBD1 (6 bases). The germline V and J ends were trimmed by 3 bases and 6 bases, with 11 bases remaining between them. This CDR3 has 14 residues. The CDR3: CASSFVRGAGELFF. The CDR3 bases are TGTGCCAGCAGTTTCGTCAGGGGAGCCGGGGAGCTGTTTTTT.

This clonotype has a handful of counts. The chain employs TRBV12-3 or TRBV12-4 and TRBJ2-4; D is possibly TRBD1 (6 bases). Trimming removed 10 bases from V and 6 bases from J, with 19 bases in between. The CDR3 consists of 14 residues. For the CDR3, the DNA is TGTGCCACCCTTGCCAGGGGCGAAAGAAACATTCAGTACTTC. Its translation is CATLARGERNIQYF.

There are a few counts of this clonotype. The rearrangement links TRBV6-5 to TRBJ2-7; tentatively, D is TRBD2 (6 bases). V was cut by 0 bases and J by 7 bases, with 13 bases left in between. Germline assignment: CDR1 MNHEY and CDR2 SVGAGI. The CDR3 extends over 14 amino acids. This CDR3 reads CASSYSGGTGEQYF. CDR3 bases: TGTGCCAGCAGTTACTCTGGGGGGACTGGTGAGCAGTACTTC.

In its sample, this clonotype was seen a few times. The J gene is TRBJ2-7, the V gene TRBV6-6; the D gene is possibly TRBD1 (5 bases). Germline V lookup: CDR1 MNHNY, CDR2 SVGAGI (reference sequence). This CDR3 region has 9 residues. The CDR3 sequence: CASSYLPGV. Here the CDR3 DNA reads TGTGCCAGCAGTTACTTACCAGGGGTC.

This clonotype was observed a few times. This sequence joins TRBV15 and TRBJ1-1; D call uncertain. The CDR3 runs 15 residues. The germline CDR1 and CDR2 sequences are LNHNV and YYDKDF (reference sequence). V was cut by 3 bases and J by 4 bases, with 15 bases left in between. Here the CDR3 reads CATSRLGIRGTEAFF. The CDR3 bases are TGTGCCACCAGCAGGTTAGGGATCCGGGGCACTGAAGCTTTCTTT. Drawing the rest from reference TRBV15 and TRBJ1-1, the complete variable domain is DAMVIQNPRYQVTQFGKPVTLSCSQTLNHNVMYWYQQKSSQAPKLLFHYYDKDFNNEADTPDNFQSRRPNTSFCFLDIRSPGLGDTAMYLCATSRLGIRGTEAFFGQGTRLTVV.

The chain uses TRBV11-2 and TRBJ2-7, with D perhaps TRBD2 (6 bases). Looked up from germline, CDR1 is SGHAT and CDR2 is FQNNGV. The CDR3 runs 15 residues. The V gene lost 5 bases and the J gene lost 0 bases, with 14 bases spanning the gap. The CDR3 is CASSPSGPSSYEQYF. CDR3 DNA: TGTGCCAGCAGCCCCAGCGGGCCGAGCTCCTACGAGCAGTACTTC.

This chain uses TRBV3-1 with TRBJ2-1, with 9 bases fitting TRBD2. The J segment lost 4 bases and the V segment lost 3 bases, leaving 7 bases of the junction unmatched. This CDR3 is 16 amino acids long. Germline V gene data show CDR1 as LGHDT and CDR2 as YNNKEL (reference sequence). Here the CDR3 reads CASSQGWRGGYNEQFF. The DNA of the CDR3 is TGTGCCAGCAGCCAGGGTTGGCGGGGGGGATACAATGAGCAGTTCTTC.

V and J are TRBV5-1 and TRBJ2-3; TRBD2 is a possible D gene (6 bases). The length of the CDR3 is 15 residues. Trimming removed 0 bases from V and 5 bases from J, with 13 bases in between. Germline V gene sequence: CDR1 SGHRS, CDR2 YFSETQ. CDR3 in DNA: TGCGCCAGCAGCTTGGACCGGGGGAAGTTAGATACGCAGTATTTT. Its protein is CASSLDRGKLDTQYF. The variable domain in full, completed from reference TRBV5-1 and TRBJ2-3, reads KAGVTQTPRYLIKTRGQQVTLSCSPISGHRSVSWYQQTPGQGLQFLFEYFSETQRNKGNFPGRFSGRQFSNSRSEMNVSTLELGDSALYLCASSLDRGKLDTQYFGPGTRLTVL.

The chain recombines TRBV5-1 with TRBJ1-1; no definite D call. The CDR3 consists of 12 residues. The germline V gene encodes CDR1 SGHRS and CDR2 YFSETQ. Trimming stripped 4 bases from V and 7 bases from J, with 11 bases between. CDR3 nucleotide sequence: TGCGCCAGCAGCCACGGACGGTATGAAGCTTTCTTT. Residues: CASSHGRYEAFF.

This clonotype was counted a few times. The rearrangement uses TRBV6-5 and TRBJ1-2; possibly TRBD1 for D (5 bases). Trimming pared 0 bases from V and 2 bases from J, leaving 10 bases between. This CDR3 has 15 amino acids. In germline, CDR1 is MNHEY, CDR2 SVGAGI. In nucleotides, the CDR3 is TGTGCCAGCAGTTACTCGGGAGGGGAAAACTATGGCTACACCTTC. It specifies CASSYSGGENYGYTF.